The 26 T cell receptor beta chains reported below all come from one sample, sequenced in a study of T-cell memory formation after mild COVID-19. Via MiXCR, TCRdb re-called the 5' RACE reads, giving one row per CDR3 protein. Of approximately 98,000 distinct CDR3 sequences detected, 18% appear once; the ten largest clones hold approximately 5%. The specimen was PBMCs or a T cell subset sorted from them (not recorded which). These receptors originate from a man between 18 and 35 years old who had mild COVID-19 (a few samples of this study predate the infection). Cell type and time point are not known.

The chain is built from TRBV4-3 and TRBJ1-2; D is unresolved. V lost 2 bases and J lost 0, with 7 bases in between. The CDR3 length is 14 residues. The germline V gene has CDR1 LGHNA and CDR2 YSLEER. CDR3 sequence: CASSQLHTNYGYTF. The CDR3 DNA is TGCGCCAGCAGCCAACTACACACTAACTATGGCTACACCTTC.

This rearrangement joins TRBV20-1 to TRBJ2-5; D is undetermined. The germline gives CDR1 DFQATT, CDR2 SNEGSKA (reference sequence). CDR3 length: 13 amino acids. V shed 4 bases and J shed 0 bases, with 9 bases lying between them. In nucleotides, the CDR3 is TGCAGTGCTAAGACCACCTACCAAGAGACCCAGTACTTC. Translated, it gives CSAKTTYQETQYF.

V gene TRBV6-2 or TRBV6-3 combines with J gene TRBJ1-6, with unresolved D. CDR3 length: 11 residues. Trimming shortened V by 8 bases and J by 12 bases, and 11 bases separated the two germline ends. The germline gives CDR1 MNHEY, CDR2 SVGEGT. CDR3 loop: CASADPEPLHF. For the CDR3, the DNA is TGTGCCAGCGCCGACCCAGAACCCCTCCACTTT.

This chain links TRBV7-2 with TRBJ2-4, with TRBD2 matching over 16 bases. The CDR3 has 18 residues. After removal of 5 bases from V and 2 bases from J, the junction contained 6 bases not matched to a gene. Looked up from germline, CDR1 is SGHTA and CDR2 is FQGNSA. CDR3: CASSAGLAGGLTKNIQYF. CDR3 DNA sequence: TGTGCCAGCAGCGCGGGACTAGCGGGGGGGCTTACCAAAAACATTCAGTACTTC.

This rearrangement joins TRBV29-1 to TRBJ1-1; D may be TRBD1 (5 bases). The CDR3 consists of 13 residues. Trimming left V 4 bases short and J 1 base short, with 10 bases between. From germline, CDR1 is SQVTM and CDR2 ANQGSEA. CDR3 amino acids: CSVVRQQNTEAFF. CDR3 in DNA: TGCAGCGTTGTTCGACAGCAGAACACTGAAGCTTTCTTT.

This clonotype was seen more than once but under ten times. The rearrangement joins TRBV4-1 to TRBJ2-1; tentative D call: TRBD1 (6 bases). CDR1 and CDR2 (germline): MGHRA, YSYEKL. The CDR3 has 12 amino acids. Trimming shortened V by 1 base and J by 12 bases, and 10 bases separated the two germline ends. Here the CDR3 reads CASSQGAGAQFF. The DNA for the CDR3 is TGCGCCAGCAGCCAAGGGGCAGGGGCGCAGTTCTTC.

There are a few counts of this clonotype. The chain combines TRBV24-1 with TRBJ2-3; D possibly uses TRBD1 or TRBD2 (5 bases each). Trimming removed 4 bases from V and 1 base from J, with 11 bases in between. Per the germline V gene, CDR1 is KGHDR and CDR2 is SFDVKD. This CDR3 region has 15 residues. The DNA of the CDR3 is TGTGCCACCAGTGACCCGAGGGGTGGCACAGATACGCAGTATTTT. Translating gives CATSDPRGGTDTQYF.

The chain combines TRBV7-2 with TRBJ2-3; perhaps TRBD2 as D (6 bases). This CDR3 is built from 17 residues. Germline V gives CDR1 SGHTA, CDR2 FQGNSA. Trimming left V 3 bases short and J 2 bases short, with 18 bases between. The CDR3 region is CASSFEGRGYTTDTQYF. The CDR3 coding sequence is TGTGCCAGCAGCTTCGAAGGGCGGGGTTATACCACAGATACGCAGTATTTT.

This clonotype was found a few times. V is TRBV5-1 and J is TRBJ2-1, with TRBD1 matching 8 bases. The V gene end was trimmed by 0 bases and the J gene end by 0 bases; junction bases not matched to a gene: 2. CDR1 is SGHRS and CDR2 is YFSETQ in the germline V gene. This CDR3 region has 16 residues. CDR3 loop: CASSLGGTGSYNEQFF. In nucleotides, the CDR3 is TGCGCCAGCAGCTTGGGTGGGACAGGCTCCTACAATGAGCAGTTCTTC.

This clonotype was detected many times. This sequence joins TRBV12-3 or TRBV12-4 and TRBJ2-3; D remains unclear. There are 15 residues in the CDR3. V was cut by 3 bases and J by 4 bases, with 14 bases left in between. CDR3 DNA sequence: TGTGCCAGCAGTTTTAATGGTGCCCCGGCAGATACGCAGTATTTT. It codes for CASSFNGAPADTQYF.

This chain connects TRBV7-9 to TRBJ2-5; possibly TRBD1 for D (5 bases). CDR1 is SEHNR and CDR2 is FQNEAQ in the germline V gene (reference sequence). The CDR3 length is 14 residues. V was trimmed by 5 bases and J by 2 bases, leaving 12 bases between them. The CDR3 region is CASSNPKGQETQYF. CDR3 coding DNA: TGTGCCAGCAGCAACCCGAAGGGGCAAGAGACCCAGTACTTC.

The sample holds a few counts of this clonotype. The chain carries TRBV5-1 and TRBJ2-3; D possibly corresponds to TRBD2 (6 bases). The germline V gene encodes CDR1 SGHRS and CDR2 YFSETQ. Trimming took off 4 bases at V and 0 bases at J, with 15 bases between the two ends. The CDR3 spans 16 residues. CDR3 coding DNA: TGCGCCAGCAGCGCCGGACTATCTGCTAGCACAGATACGCAGTATTTT. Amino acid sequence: CASSAGLSASTDTQYF. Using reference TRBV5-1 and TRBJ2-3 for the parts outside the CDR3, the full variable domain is KAGVTQTPRYLIKTRGQQVTLSCSPISGHRSVSWYQQTPGQGLQFLFEYFSETQRNKGNFPGRFSGRQFSNSRSEMNVSTLELGDSALYLCASSAGLSASTDTQYFGPGTRLTVL.

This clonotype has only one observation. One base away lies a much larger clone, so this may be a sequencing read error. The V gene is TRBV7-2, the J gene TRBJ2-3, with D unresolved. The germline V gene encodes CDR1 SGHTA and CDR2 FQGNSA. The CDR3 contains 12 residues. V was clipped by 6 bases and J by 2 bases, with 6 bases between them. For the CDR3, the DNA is TGTGCCAGCAGACCCTACACAGATACGCAGTATTTT. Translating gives CASRPYTDTQYF.

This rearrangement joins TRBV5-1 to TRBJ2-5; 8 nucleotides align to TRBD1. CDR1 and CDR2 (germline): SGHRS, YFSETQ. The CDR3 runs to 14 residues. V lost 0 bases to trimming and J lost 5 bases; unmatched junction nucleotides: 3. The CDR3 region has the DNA TGCGCCAGCAGCTTGGGACAGGGGTTTGAGACCCAGTACTTC. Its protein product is CASSLGQGFETQYF. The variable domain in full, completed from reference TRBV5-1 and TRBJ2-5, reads KAGVTQTPRYLIKTRGQQVTLSCSPISGHRSVSWYQQTPGQGLQFLFEYFSETQRNKGNFPGRFSGRQFSNSRSEMNVSTLELGDSALYLCASSLGQGFETQYFGPGTRLLVL.

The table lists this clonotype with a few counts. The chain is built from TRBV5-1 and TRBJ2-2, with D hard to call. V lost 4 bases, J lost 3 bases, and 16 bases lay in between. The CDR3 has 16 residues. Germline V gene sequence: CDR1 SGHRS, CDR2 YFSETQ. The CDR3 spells CASSPRPSTDTGELFF. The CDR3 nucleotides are TGCGCCAGCAGCCCCCGCCCCTCTACGGACACCGGGGAGCTGTTTTTT.

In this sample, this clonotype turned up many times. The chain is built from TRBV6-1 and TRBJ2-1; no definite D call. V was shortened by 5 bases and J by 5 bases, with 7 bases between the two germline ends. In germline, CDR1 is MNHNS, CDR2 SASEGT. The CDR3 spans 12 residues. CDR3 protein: CASSPRNNEQFF. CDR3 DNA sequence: TGTGCCAGCAGTCCGAGGAACAATGAGCAGTTCTTC.

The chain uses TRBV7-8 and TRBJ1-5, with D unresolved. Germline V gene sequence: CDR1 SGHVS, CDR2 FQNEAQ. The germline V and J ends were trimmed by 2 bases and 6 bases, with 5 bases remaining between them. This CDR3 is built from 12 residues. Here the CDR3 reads CASSLHAQPQHF. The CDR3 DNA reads TGTGCCAGCAGCTTACATGCTCAGCCCCAGCATTTT. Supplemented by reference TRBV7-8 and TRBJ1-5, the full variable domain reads GAGVSQSPRYKVAKRGQDVALRCDPISGHVSLFWYQQALGQGPEFLTYFQNEAQLDKSGLPSDRFFAERPEGSVSTLKIQRTQQEDSAVYLCASSLHAQPQHFGDGTRLSIL.

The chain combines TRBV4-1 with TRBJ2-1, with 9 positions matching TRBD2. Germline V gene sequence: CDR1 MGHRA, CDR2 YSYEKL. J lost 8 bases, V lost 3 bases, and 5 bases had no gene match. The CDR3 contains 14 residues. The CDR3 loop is CASSQLAGVDEQFF. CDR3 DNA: TGCGCCAGCAGCCAGTTAGCGGGGGTCGATGAGCAGTTCTTC.

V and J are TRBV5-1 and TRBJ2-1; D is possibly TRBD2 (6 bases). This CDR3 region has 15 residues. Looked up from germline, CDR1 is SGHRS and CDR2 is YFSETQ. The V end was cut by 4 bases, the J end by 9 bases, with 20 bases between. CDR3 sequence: CASSPDAGQVVEQFF. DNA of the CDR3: TGCGCCAGCAGCCCGGACGCGGGGCAGGTGGTTGAGCAGTTCTTC.

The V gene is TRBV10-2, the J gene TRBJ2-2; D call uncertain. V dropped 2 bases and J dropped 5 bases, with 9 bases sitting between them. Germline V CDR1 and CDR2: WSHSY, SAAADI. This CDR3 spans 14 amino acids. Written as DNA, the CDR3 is TGCGCCAGCAGTGAGATCCGACCAACCGGGGAGCTGTTTTTT. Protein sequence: CASSEIRPTGELFF.

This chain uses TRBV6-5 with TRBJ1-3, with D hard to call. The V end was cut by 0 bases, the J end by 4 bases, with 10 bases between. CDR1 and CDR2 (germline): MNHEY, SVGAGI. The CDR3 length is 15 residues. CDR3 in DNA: TGTGCCAGCAGTTACTCGAGCTTTAGAGGAAACACCATATATTTT. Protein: CASSYSSFRGNTIYF.

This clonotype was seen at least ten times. The CDR3 DNA is TGTGCCAGCAGTTACGTACAGGGACGGGGGAAAGAGACCCAGTACTTC. Residues: CASSYVQGRGKETQYF. The rearrangement joins TRBV6-5 to TRBJ2-5; D might be TRBD1 or TRBD2, each matching 6 bases. CDR3 length: 16 amino acids. Germline CDR1 reads MNHEY; CDR2 reads SVGAGI. V lost 2 bases to trimming and J lost 3 bases, with 16 bases between them.

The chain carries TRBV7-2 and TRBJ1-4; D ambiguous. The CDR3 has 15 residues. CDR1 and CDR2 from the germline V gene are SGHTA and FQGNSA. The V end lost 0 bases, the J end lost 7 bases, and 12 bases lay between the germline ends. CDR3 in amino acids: CASSLAHTRGEKLFF. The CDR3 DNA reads TGTGCCAGCAGCTTAGCACACACTCGAGGTGAAAAACTGTTTTTT.

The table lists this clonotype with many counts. Written as DNA, the CDR3 is TGTGCCAGCAGTTACTCGCGGGGCTCCTACGAGCAGTACTTC. This codes for CASSYSRGSYEQYF. The rearrangement uses TRBV6-5 and TRBJ2-7, with D tentatively TRBD2 (6 bases). The V end lost 0 bases, the J end lost 0 bases, and 6 bases lay between the germline ends. Looked up from germline, CDR1 is MNHEY and CDR2 is SVGAGI. This CDR3 has 14 residues.

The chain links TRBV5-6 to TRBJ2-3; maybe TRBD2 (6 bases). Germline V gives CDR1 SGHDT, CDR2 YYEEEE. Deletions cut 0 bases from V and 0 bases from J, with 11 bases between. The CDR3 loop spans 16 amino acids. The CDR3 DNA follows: TGTGCCAGCAGCTTGGGGGCGGGGATGAGCACAGATACGCAGTATTTT. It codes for CASSLGAGMSTDTQYF.

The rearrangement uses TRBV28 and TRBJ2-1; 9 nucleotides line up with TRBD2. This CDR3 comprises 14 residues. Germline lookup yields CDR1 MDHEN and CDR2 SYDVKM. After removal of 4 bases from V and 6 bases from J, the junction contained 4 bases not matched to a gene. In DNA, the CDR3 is TGTGCCAGCAGTTCTCCGGGACTAGCCAATGAGCAGTTCTTC. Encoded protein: CASSSPGLANEQFF.